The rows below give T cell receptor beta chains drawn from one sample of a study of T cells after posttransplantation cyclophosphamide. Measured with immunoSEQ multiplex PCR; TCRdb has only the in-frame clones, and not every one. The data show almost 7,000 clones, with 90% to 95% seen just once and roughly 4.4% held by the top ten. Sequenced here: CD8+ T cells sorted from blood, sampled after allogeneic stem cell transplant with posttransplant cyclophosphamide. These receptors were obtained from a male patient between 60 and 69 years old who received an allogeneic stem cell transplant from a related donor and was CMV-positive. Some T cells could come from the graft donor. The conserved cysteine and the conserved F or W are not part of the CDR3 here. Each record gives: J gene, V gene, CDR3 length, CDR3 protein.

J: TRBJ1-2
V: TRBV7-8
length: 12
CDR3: ASSPMTGNYGYT

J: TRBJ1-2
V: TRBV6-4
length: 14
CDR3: ASSDSLSQGLYGYT

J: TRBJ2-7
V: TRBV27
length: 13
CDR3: ASSATGGGSYEQY

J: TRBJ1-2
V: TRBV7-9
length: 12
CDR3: ASSPDREDYGYT

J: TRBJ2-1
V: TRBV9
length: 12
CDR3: ASSVGGGTTEQF

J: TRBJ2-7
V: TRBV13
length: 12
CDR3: ASSPGGARYEQY

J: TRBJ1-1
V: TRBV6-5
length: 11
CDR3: ASRDREYTEAF

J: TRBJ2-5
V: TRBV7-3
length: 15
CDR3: ASSPLGQGKYQETQY

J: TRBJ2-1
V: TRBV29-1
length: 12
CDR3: SADSSNTYNEQF

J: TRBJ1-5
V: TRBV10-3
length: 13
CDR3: AISDRQGYNQPQH

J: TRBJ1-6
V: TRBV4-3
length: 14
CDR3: ASSQDRPGGNSPLH

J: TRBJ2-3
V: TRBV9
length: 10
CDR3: ASSQGADTQY

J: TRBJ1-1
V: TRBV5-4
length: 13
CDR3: ASSLGPDINTEAF

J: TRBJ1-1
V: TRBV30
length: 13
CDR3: AWSLWDRVNTEAF

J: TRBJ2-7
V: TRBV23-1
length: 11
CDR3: ASSQKIRWEQY

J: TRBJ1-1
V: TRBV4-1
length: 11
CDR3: ASRSGGGGEAF

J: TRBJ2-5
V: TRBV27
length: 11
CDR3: ASSRGMWETQY

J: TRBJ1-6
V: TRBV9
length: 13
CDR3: ASSVEGELNSPLH

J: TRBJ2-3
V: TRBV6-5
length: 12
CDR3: ASSWGGGSDTQY

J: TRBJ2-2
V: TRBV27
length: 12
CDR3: ASSFTGNTGELF

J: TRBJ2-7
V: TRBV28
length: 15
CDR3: ASTSGQATAQTYEQY

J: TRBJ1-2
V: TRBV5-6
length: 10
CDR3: ASSLYNYGYT

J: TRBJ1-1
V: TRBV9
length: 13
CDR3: ASSLAGGAGTEAF

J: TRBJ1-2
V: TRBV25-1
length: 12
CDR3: ASFWDRVWYGYT

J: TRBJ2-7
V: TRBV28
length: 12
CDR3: ASSSGFGAYEQY